One sample yielded the 25 T cell receptor beta chains listed below, sequenced in a study of T cells after yellow fever vaccination. TCRdb reprocessed the 5' RACE reads with MiXCR, giving one entry per CDR3 protein. The table lists 500,000 to 650,000 distinct CDR3 sequences, around 17% of them singletons. The material sequenced was PBMCs, taken roughly 5 days after the first yellow fever vaccination. Every receptor here comes from a man between 18 and 29 years old who received the YFV17D yellow fever vaccine.

The rearrangement links TRBV29-1 to TRBJ2-1; D perhaps matches TRBD2 (6 bases). The CDR3 runs 16 residues. The V gene's germline CDR1 is SQVTM and CDR2 ANQGSEA. Trimming pared 0 bases from V and 3 bases from J, leaving 15 bases between. Here the CDR3 DNA reads TGCAGCGTTGAAGATCTTCGGGGGAAGTTCTACAATGAGCAGTTCTTC. It translates to CSVEDLRGKFYNEQFF.

The table lists this clonotype with many counts. This chain links TRBV7-2 with TRBJ1-1, with no clear D. The ends were cut back, 3 bases at V and 2 bases at J, with 7 bases in the middle. CDR1 and CDR2 (germline): SGHTA, FQGNSA. The CDR3 extends over 13 amino acids. The CDR3 sequence is CASSLYSNTEAFF. CDR3 nucleotides: TGTGCCAGCAGCTTGTACAGTAACACTGAAGCTTTCTTT. The whole variable domain, remainder taken from reference TRBV7-2 and TRBJ1-1, is GAGVSQSPSNKVTEKGKDVELRCDPISGHTALYWYRQSLGQGLEFLIYFQGNSAPDKSGLPSDRFSAERTGGSVSTLTIQRTQQEDSAVYLCASSLYSNTEAFFGQGTRLTVV.

V and J are TRBV2 and TRBJ1-5; D gene uncertain. CDR1 and CDR2 (germline): SNHLY, FYNNEI. The CDR3 has 15 residues. The V gene lost 6 bases and the J gene lost 2 bases, with 14 bases spanning the gap. CDR3 nucleotides: TGTGCCAGCAGGCACCACGGTGGGGGCAATCAGCCCCAGCATTTT. It encodes CASRHHGGGNQPQHF.

Points on this clonotype: One end of the junction is discordant with germline, which a read error may explain. This chain connects TRBV7-2 to TRBJ1-1; D possibly corresponds to TRBD1 (6 bases). Germline V gene sequence: CDR1 SGHTA, CDR2 FQGNSA. CDR3 length: 13 residues. The DNA of the CDR3 is TGTGCCAGCAGGGTCCAGGGGCACACTGAAACTTTCTTT. This translates into CASRVQGHTETFF. Looking up the rest from reference TRBV7-2 and TRBJ1-1 gives the full variable domain: GAGVSQSPSNKVTEKGKDVELRCDPISGHTALYWYRQSLGQGLEFLIYFQGNSAPDKSGLPSDRFSAERTGGSVSTLTIQRTQQEDSAVYLCASRVQGHTETFFGQGTRLTVV.

This clonotype was seen a handful of times. This chain links TRBV20-1 with TRBJ2-7; 7 nucleotides agree with TRBD1. J gave up 0 bases and V 6 bases, and 5 bases lay outside the gene matches. Germline V lookup: CDR1 DFQATT, CDR2 SNEGSKA (reference sequence). This CDR3 has 13 amino acids. CDR3 coding DNA: TGCAGTGCCCAGGGGGTTAGCTCCTACGAGCAGTACGTC. Translating gives CSAQGVSSYEQYV.

This clonotype was observed a few times. The DNA of the CDR3 is TGCGCCAGCAGCTCGCAGAGGGGGGGGCTCACTGAAGCTTTCTTT. Translating it yields CASSSQRGGLTEAFF. The gene calls are TRBV5-1 and TRBJ1-1; a weak D match, TRBD1 (6 bases). CDR1 SGHRS and CDR2 YFSETQ come from the germline V gene. V lost 3 bases and J 4 bases, leaving 16 bases between the germline ends. The CDR3 has 15 amino acids.

The chain recombines TRBV27 with TRBJ1-1; D is undetermined. Germline lookup yields CDR1 MNHEY and CDR2 SMNVEV (reference sequence). The CDR3 is 15 amino acids. Between the trimmed V and J ends, which lost 1 base and 0 bases, there was a span of 9 bases. CDR3 in amino acids: CASSLFGVLNTEAFF. The CDR3 bases are TGTGCCAGCAGTTTATTCGGGGTGTTGAACACTGAAGCTTTCTTT.

The V call is TRBV4-3, the J call TRBJ2-7; D might be TRBD1 or TRBD2, each matching 6 bases. Germline lookup yields CDR1 LGHNA and CDR2 YSLEER. The CDR3 runs 13 residues. Trimming cost V 3 bases and J 6 bases, with 12 bases left between them. DNA for the CDR3: TGCGCCAGCAGCCACTCCAAGGGGGGCGAGCAGTACTTC. Encoded protein: CASSHSKGGEQYF.

The J gene is TRBJ1-1, the V gene TRBV4-1, with D possibly matching TRBD1 (5 bases). Germline CDR1 and CDR2: MGHRA and YSYEKL. The CDR3 covers 15 residues. The V end lost 3 bases, the J end lost 2 bases, and 13 bases lay between the germline ends. CDR3 loop: CASSQHGGGNTEAFF. CDR3 nucleotide sequence: TGCGCCAGCAGCCAGCATGGGGGGGGTAACACTGAAGCTTTCTTT.

This clonotype showed up just a few times. The chain employs TRBV25-1 and TRBJ2-7; D gene unclear. The CDR3 length is 14 residues. Germline CDR1 and CDR2: MGHDK and SYGVNS. The V end lost 2 bases, the J end lost 2 bases, and 10 bases lay between the germline ends. The CDR3 DNA sequence: TGTGCCAGCAGTGAAGGCGGCCGTACCTACGAGCAGTACTTC. Protein product: CASSEGGRTYEQYF.

This clonotype was observed a handful of times. The rearrangement links TRBV3-1 to TRBJ1-2; tentatively, D is TRBD1 (6 bases). The CDR3 length is 12 residues. V shed 2 bases and J shed 8 bases, with 9 bases lying between them. Germline-derived CDR1 and CDR2 are LGHDT and YNNKEL (reference sequence). CDR3 residues: CASSQYRVGYTF. The CDR3 DNA sequence: TGTGCCAGCAGCCAATACAGGGTCGGCTACACCTTC. Full variable domain (remainder filled in from reference TRBV3-1 and TRBJ1-2): DTAVSQTPKYLVTQMGNDKSIKCEQNLGHDTMYWYKQDSKKFLKIMFSYNNKELIINETVPNRFSPKSPDKAHLNLHINSLELGDSAVYFCASSQYRVGYTFGSGTRLTVV.

This clonotype was seen more than once but under ten times. V and J are TRBV3-1 and TRBJ1-6, with D unresolved. The ends were cut back, 5 bases at V and 3 bases at J, with 11 bases in the middle. CDR3 length equals 15 residues. Germline CDR1 and CDR2: LGHDT and YNNKEL (reference sequence). CDR3: CASSTSERYNSPLHF. The DNA for the CDR3 is TGTGCCAGCAGCACCTCGGAGCGCTATAATTCACCCCTCCACTTT.

V is TRBV5-1 and J is TRBJ2-5; D gene unclear. The V gene's germline CDR1 is SGHRS and CDR2 YFSETQ. The CDR3 loop spans 14 amino acids. The V and J ends lost 3 bases and 2 bases respectively, with 11 bases between them. Here the CDR3 DNA reads TGCGCCAGCAGCTCGGAGACATATCAAGAGACCCAGTACTTC. The encoded protein is CASSSETYQETQYF.

This clonotype showed up just a few times. The rearrangement uses TRBV11-1 and TRBJ2-7; no firm D call. V lost 1 base and J 2 bases, leaving 6 bases between the germline ends. Germline V gene sequence: CDR1 SGHAT, CDR2 FQDESV (reference sequence). The CDR3 length is 13 residues. The CDR3 region is CASSLGHTYEQYV. In nucleotides, the CDR3 is TGTGCCAGCAGCTTAGGACACACCTACGAGCAGTACGTC.

In this sample, this clonotype turned up once. This chain uses TRBV18 with TRBJ1-1, with D perhaps matching TRBD1 (5 bases). Germline assignment: CDR1 KGHSH and CDR2 LQKENI. The V end lost 6 bases, the J end lost 4 bases, and 12 bases lay between the germline ends. The CDR3 has 13 amino acids. The CDR3 DNA sequence: TGTGCCAGCTCCCGGGCCGGGGGCACTGAAGCTTTCTTT. Protein: CASSRAGGTEAFF.

This clonotype was detected a few times. The chain combines TRBV5-1 with TRBJ1-4, with a weak D call TRBD1 (5 bases). Germline loops: CDR1 SGHRS, CDR2 YFSETQ. The CDR3 length is 17 residues. V lost 0 bases and J lost 4, with 16 bases in between. The CDR3: CASSLEPIQAYNEKLFF. CDR3 DNA sequence: TGCGCCAGCAGCTTGGAGCCCATACAGGCGTATAATGAAAAACTGTTTTTT.

The rearrangement joins TRBV6-2 or TRBV6-3 to TRBJ1-2; D not certain. V lost 0 bases and J lost 8, with 4 bases in between. CDR1 is MNHEY and CDR2 is SVGEGT in the germline V gene. The CDR3 runs to 11 residues. Here the CDR3 DNA reads TGTGCCAGCAGTTACTCGAGCGGCTACACCTTC. It yields the protein CASSYSSGYTF.

The chain couples TRBV27 to TRBJ2-7, with no clear D. Trimming shortened V by 9 bases and J by 3 bases, and 3 bases separated the two germline ends. Germline CDR1 and CDR2: MNHEY and SMNVEV (reference sequence). The CDR3 extends over 9 amino acids. This CDR3 is CARVYEQYV. CDR3 coding DNA: TGTGCCAGAGTCTACGAGCAGTACGTC.

This clonotype was seen only a few times. The chain joins TRBV20-1 to TRBJ2-7, with D unresolved. The V and J ends lost 0 bases and 3 bases respectively, with 3 bases between them. Looked up from germline, CDR1 is DFQATT and CDR2 is SNEGSKA (reference sequence). The CDR3 is 11 residues long. Written as DNA, the CDR3 is TGCAGTGCTAGAGACAGCTACGAGCAGTACTTC. Translating it yields CSARDSYEQYF.

This clonotype was seen a few times. The rearrangement joins TRBV28 to TRBJ1-1; 7 bases map to TRBD1. The CDR3 has 13 amino acids. CDR1 and CDR2 from the germline V gene are MDHEN and SYDVKM. V lost 7 bases to trimming and J lost 4 bases; unmatched junction nucleotides: 6. CDR3 region: CASTEGARTEAFF. As DNA, the CDR3 is TGTGCCAGCACCGAGGGGGCTCGCACTGAAGCTTTCTTT.

The gene calls are TRBV5-6 and TRBJ2-2; D is possibly TRBD2 (6 bases). Germline-derived CDR1 and CDR2 are SGHDT and YYEEEE. The CDR3 is 16 residues long. The V end was cut by 1 base, the J end by 5 bases, with 15 bases between. Here the CDR3 reads CASSLSPSEGTGELFF. CDR3 bases: TGTGCCAGCAGCTTGTCTCCTAGCGAAGGAACCGGGGAGCTGTTTTTT.

This clonotype was seen at least ten times. Written as DNA, the CDR3 is TGCGCCAGCAGCCCGATGAGGACAGGGGGAGAGACTGAAGCTTTCTTT. Translated: CASSPMRTGGETEAFF. The genes are TRBV5-1 and TRBJ1-1; 10 bases match TRBD1. The CDR3 length is 16 residues. Germline V gene lookup returns CDR1 SGHRS and CDR2 YFSETQ. Losses at the gene ends were 4 bases for V and 5 bases for J; bases not matched to a gene: 11.

The genes are TRBV5-5 and TRBJ1-2; D gene ambiguous. Between the trimmed V and J ends, which lost 4 bases and 6 bases, there was a span of 16 bases. The CDR3 runs 14 residues. Germline CDR1 is SGHKS and CDR2 is YYEKEE (reference sequence). The CDR3 DNA is TGTGCCAGCAGCCGCATAGACTGGAGAGATGGCTACACCTTC. It translates to CASSRIDWRDGYTF.

The sample holds many counts of this clonotype. This sequence joins TRBV29-1 and TRBJ2-3; TRBD1 matches 9 bases. The V segment lost 1 base and the J segment 4 bases; nucleotides outside the gene matches: 0. The germline V gene encodes CDR1 SQVTM and CDR2 ANQGSEA. The CDR3 is made up of 13 amino acids. CDR3 loop: CSVEGQGADTQYF. The CDR3 DNA reads as TGCAGCGTTGAAGGACAGGGGGCAGATACGCAGTATTTT.

This clonotype was seen only a few times. The chain recombines TRBV7-9 with TRBJ1-1; D is uncertain. This CDR3 has 12 residues. With 7 bases removed from V and 6 bases from J, the gap between germline ends came to 12 bases. Germline assignment: CDR1 SEHNR and CDR2 FQNEAQ (reference sequence). This CDR3 is CASNGGQAEAFF. CDR3 nucleotides: TGTGCCAGCAATGGCGGCCAAGCTGAAGCTTTCTTT. The full variable domain, rest sourced from reference TRBV7-9 and TRBJ1-1, is DTGVSQNPRHKITKRGQNVTFRCDPISEHNRLYWYRQTLGQGPEFLTYFQNEAQLEKSRLLSDRFSAERPKGSFSTLEIQRTEQGDSAMYLCASNGGQAEAFFGQGTRLTVV.